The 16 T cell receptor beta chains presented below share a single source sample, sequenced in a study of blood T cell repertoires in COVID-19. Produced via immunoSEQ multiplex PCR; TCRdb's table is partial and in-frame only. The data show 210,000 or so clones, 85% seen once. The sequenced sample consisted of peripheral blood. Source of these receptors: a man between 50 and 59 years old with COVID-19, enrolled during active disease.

CDR3 region: CASSMGRHGNTIYF. DNA for the CDR3: TGTGCCAGTAGTATGGGCAGACATGGAAACACCATATATTTT. The J gene is TRBJ1-3, the V gene TRBV19; no clear D. Trimming took off 3 bases at V and 3 bases at J, with 9 bases between the two ends. Germline-derived CDR1 and CDR2 are LNHDA and SQIVND (reference sequence). The CDR3 covers 14 residues.

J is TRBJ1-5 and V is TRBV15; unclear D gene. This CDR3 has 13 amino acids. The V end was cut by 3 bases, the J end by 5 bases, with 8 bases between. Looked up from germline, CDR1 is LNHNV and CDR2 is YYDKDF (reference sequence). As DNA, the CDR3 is TGTGCCACCAGCAGGCCGGCGGATCAGCCCCAGCATTTT. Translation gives CATSRPADQPQHF. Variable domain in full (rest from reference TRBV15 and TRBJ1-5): DAMVIQNPRYQVTQFGKPVTLSCSQTLNHNVMYWYQQKSSQAPKLLFHYYDKDFNNEADTPDNFQSRRPNTSFCFLDIRSPGLGDTAMYLCATSRPADQPQHFGDGTRLSIL.

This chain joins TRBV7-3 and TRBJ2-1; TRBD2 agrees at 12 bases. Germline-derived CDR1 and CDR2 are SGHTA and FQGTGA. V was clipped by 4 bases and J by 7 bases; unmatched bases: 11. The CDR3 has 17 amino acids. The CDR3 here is CASSSLTSGGSGNEQFF. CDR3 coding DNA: TGTGCCAGCAGCTCATTGACTAGCGGGGGATCTGGAAATGAGCAGTTCTTC.

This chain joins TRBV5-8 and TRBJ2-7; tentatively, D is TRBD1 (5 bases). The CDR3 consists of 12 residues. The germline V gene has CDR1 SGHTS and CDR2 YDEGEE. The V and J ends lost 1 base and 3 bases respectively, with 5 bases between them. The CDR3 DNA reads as TGTGCCAGCAGCTTGAGGGGCTACGAGCAGTACTTC. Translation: CASSLRGYEQYF.

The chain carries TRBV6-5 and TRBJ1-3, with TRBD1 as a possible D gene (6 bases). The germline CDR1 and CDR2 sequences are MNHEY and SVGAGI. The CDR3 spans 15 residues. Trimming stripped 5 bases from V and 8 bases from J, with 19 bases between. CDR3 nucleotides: TGTGCCAGCAGTCTAACCGGGACAAATATCGACACCATATATTTT. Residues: CASSLTGTNIDTIYF.

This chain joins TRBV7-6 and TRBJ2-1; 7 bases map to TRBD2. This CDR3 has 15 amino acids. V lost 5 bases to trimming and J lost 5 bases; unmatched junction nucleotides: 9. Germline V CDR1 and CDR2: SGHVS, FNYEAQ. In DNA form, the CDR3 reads TGTGCCAGCAGCCCGATAACGGGGGGTAACAATGAGCAGTTCTTC. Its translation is CASSPITGGNNEQFF.

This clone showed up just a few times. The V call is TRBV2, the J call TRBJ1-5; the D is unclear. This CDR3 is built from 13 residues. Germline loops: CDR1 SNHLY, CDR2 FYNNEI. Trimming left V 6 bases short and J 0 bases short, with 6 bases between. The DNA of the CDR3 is TGTGCCAGCAGCGAGAATAGCAATCAGCCCCAGCATTTT. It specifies CASSENSNQPQHF. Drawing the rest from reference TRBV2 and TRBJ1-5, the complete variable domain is EPEVTQTPSHQVTQMGQEVILRCVPISNHLYFYWYRQILGQKVEFLVSFYNNEISEKSEIFDDQFSVERPDGSNFTLKIRSTKLEDSAMYFCASSENSNQPQHFGDGTRLSIL.

In DNA, the CDR3 is TGTGCCAGCAGAGGACTAGCGGGGGTCGAGCAGTACTTC. It specifies CASRGLAGVEQYF. The genes are TRBV2 and TRBJ2-7; 13 positions match TRBD2. Germline V lookup: CDR1 SNHLY, CDR2 FYNNEI. With 6 bases clipped from V and 6 bases from J, the junction kept 2 bases outside the gene matches. CDR3 size: 13 residues.

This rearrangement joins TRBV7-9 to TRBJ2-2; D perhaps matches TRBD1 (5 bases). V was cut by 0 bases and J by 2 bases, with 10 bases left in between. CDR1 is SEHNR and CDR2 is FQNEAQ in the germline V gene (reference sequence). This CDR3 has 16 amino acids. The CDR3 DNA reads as TGTGCCAGCAGCTTAGCCACAGGAACCAACACCGGGGAGCTGTTTTTT. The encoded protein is CASSLATGTNTGELFF.

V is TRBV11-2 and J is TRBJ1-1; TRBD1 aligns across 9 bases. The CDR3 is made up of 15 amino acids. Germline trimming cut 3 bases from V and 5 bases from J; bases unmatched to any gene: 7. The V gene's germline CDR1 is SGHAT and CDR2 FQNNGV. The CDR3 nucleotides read TGTGCCAGCAGCTTCGGTACAGGGGGCAAGACTGAAGCTTTCTTT. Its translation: CASSFGTGGKTEAFF.

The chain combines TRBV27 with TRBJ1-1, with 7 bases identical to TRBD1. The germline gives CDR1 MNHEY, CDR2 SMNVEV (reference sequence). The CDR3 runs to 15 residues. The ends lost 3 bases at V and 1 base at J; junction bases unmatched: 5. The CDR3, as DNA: TGTGCCAGCAGTTTCACAGGGGCGGGGAACACTGAAGCTTTCTTT. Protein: CASSFTGAGNTEAFF.

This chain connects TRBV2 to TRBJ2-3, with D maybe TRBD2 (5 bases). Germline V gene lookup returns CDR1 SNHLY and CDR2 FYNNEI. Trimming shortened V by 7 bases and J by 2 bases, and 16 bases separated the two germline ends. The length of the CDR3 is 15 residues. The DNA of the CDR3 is TGTGCCAGCACCGAGGGAAGTTCTCTCACAGATACGCAGTATTTT. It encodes CASTEGSSLTDTQYF.

The CDR3 loop is CASSETGGFLYEQYF. DNA for the CDR3: TGTGCCAGCAGTGAGACAGGAGGTTTTCTATACGAGCAGTACTTC. The V call is TRBV6-1, the J call TRBJ2-7; weak D call: TRBD1 (6 bases). From germline, CDR1 is MNHNS and CDR2 SASEGT. This CDR3 region has 15 residues. Trimming took off 3 bases at V and 4 bases at J, with 16 bases between the two ends.

As DNA, the CDR3 is TGCGCCAGCAGCTTGGACAGGGTGGTGGTTGAAGCTTTCTTT. It specifies CASSLDRVVVEAFF. The V call is TRBV5-1, the J call TRBJ1-1; TRBD1 is a possible D gene (6 bases). The CDR3 runs 14 residues. Germline CDR1 and CDR2: SGHRS and YFSETQ. The V end was cut by 0 bases, the J end by 7 bases, with 13 bases between.

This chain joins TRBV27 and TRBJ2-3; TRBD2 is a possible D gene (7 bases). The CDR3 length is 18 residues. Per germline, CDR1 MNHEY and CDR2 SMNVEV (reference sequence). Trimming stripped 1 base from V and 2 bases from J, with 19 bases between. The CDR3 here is CASSLLTRGGQLTDTQYF. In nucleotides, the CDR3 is TGTGCCAGCAGTTTATTAACAAGGGGGGGGCAGCTCACAGATACGCAGTATTTT.

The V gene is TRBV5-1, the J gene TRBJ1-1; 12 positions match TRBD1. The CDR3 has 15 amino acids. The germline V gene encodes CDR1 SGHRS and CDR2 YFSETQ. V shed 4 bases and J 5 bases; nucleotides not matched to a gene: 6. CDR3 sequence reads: CASSAQGQGATEAFF. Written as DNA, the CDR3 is TGCGCCAGCAGCGCCCAGGGACAGGGGGCGACTGAAGCTTTCTTT.